Sequencing of this T cell receptor beta chain was carried out in a study of T cell responses to AZD1222 COVID-19 vaccine. Findings of the study overall: Repertoire samples came only from after the peak T cell response. Donors were mostly white British, more females; clonal diversity possibly underestimated.

This clone was seen a few times. Its cognate antigen is unknown. Data came from immunoSEQ multiplex PCR; TCRdb stores just in-frame clones and leaves some out. The data contain over 90,000 clones, about 88% of them seen just once; the ten biggest clones take up around 5%. CDR3 length: 15 amino acids. V lost 1 base, J lost 3 bases, and 4 bases stayed unmatched. Germline CDR1 and CDR2: SGHTA and FQGNSA. The chain is built from TRBV7-2 and TRBJ2-7; 9 nucleotides align to TRBD2. This TCR was recovered from an adult in good health. Specimen: peripheral blood, collected on day 0 of AZD1222 vaccination. CDR3 DNA sequence: TGTGCCAGCAGCTTAGGGTTAGCGGGAGACTACGAGCAGTACTTC. Amino acids: CASSLGLAGDYEQYF.